Reported below is one TCR beta chain. TCRdb reprocessed the 5' RACE reads via MiXCR and lists one record per CDR3 protein. The data contain some 32,000 distinct CDR3 sequences, 5% to 8.5% of them singletons. This sample is part of a study of T cells after yellow fever vaccination. Germline V CDR1 and CDR2: SGHTA, FQGNSA. Trimming cost V 5 bases and J 4 bases, with 17 bases left between them. CDR3 length equals 15 residues. The clonotype comes from a man between 18 and 35 years old who received the YFV17D yellow fever vaccine. J is TRBJ1-2 and V is TRBV7-2, with D possibly being TRBD1 (5 bases). The starting material was PBMCs, either bulk or a sorted T-cell subset (CD4+, CD8+, memory, or dextramer-sorted; not recorded which), obtained on the day of the first yellow fever vaccination. The CDR3, as DNA: TGTGCCAGCAGCCCACCGTCCGGGGGTCGCTATGGCTACACCTTC. It yields the protein CASSPPSGGRYGYTF. Based on the CDR3 plus reference TRBV7-2 and TRBJ1-2, the full variable domain is GAGVSQSPSNKVTEKGKDVELRCDPISGHTALYWYRQSLGQGLEFLIYFQGNSAPDKSGLPSDRFSAERTGGSVSTLTIQRTQQEDSAVYLCASSPPSGGRYGYTFGSGTRLTVV.